Each of the 25 T cell receptor beta chains below was sequenced from the same sample in a study of siplizumab effects on memory and regulatory T cells. Measured with immunoSEQ multiplex PCR; TCRdb has only the in-frame clones, and not every one. This sample has approximately 91,000 clones, with 95% found just once. What was sequenced was CD8+ T cells sorted from blood. These receptors originate from a human donor in good health.

The chain links TRBV5-4 to TRBJ2-3; D is perhaps TRBD1 or TRBD2 (6 bases each). Trimming took 4 bases from V and 5 from J, leaving 11 bases between them. The CDR3 is made up of 13 amino acids. CDR1 SGHNT and CDR2 YYREEE come from the germline V gene (reference sequence). The CDR3 DNA reads TGTGCCAGCAGCCTAGGGGGGCTAGATACGCAGTATTTT. This gives the protein CASSLGGLDTQYF.

J is TRBJ2-1 and V is TRBV11-3, with 7 bases fitting TRBD2. The ends lost 4 bases at V and 5 bases at J; junction bases unmatched: 5. CDR1 and CDR2 (germline): SGHNT, YENEEA. The CDR3 consists of 14 residues. CDR3 loop: CASSSRDYDNEQFF. In DNA, the CDR3 is TGTGCCAGCAGCTCCCGGGACTACGACAATGAGCAGTTCTTC.

The chain carries TRBV4-1 and TRBJ2-7; possibly TRBD2 for D (5 bases). Germline V gene lookup returns CDR1 MGHRA and CDR2 YSYEKL. The CDR3 length is 16 residues. Trimming shortened V by 1 base and J by 2 bases, and 15 bases separated the two germline ends. This CDR3 is CASSQGRTPSAYEQYF. In DNA, the CDR3 is TGCGCCAGCAGCCAAGGGAGGACTCCAAGTGCCTACGAGCAGTACTTC.

The chain carries TRBV7-3 and TRBJ2-2; 9 bases are a match to TRBD1. With V trimmed by 1 base and J by 3 bases, 9 bases remained unmatched. CDR1 and CDR2 from the germline V gene are SGHTA and FQGTGA. CDR3 length: 18 amino acids. In nucleotides, the CDR3 is TGTGCCAGCAGCTTAAATGCCGCGGACAGGGGCTACACCGGGGAGCTGTTTTTT. Its translation is CASSLNAADRGYTGELFF.

This chain connects TRBV9 to TRBJ2-3; 7 bases map to TRBD2. The trim removed 0 bases at V and 6 bases at J, leaving 7 bases unmatched. This CDR3 is 15 amino acids long. The germline V gene encodes CDR1 SGDLS and CDR2 YYNGEE. In nucleotides, the CDR3 is TGTGCCAGCAGCGTAGGGGGCGGGAGTTTGGATACGCAGTATTTT. Translated: CASSVGGGSLDTQYF.

V is TRBV5-1 and J is TRBJ2-7, with a weak D call TRBD2 (5 bases). Per germline, CDR1 SGHRS and CDR2 YFSETQ. Trimming pared 5 bases from V and 4 bases from J, leaving 13 bases between. The CDR3 spans 13 residues. CDR3 in DNA: TGCGCCAGCAGGTCGCAGCGGTCTTACGAGCAGTACTTC. It translates to CASRSQRSYEQYF.

This sequence joins TRBV7-9 and TRBJ2-7; TRBD1 might be the D (5 bases). Germline values: CDR1 SEHNR, CDR2 FQNEAQ (reference sequence). The CDR3 consists of 12 residues. Between the trimmed V and J ends, which lost 2 bases and 3 bases, there was a span of 5 bases. CDR3 residues: CASSLQGYEQYF. CDR3 coding DNA: TGTGCCAGCAGCTTACAGGGCTACGAGCAGTACTTC.

The gene calls are TRBV6-5 and TRBJ2-3; tentative D call: TRBD2 (7 bases). The germline gives CDR1 MNHEY, CDR2 SVGAGI. V was shortened by 0 bases and J by 6 bases, with 13 bases between the two germline ends. The CDR3 is 15 residues long. The CDR3, as DNA: TGTGCCAGCAGTTACTCCTGGGAGGGGGGGGATACGCAGTATTTT. Translated: CASSYSWEGGDTQYF.

The rearrangement links TRBV6-5 to TRBJ2-7; D remains unclear. The CDR3 sequence is 11 residues long. From germline, CDR1 is MNHEY and CDR2 SVGAGI. V shed 5 bases and J shed 9 bases, with 11 bases lying between them. CDR3 in amino acids: CASSNGRGQYF. The CDR3 region has the DNA TGTGCCAGCAGTAACGGGCGTGGGCAGTACTTC.

Written as DNA, the CDR3 is TGTGCCAGCAGTCCCCTAGTTTTCGGCGGGGAGCTGTTTTTT. Translating it yields CASSPLVFGGELFF. The rearrangement joins TRBV28 to TRBJ2-2; unclear D gene. The V gene lost 5 bases and the J gene lost 7 bases, with 14 bases spanning the gap. This CDR3 region has 14 residues. Germline assignment: CDR1 MDHEN and CDR2 SYDVKM. Variable domain in full (rest from reference TRBV28 and TRBJ2-2): DVKVTQSSRYLVKRTGEKVFLECVQDMDHENMFWYRQDPGLGLRLIYFSYDVKMKEKGDIPEGYSVSREKKERFSLILESASTNQTSMYLCASSPLVFGGELFFGEGSRLTVL.

The gene calls are TRBV28 and TRBJ2-7, with unresolved D. The CDR3 length is 15 residues. Trimming took 1 base from V and 2 from J, leaving 12 bases between them. Germline CDR1 reads MDHEN; CDR2 reads SYDVKM. The CDR3 nucleotides read TGTGCCAGCAGTTTATCGAGAAGGGCCCCCTACGAGCAGTACTTC. Translated, it gives CASSLSRRAPYEQYF.

The chain is built from TRBV2 and TRBJ1-6; 7 positions agree with TRBD1. CDR3 length: 14 amino acids. The V segment lost 3 bases and the J segment 7 bases; nucleotides outside the gene matches: 3. Germline V gives CDR1 SNHLY, CDR2 FYNNEI. The CDR3 protein is CASSEGRGNSPLHF. The CDR3 coding sequence is TGTGCCAGCAGTGAGGGCAGGGGGAATTCACCCCTCCACTTT.

This rearrangement joins TRBV4-1 to TRBJ1-2; no firm D call. Germline CDR1 MGHRA, CDR2 YSYEKL. The CDR3 is 16 residues long. Trimming removed 7 bases from V and 4 bases from J, with 22 bases in between. In DNA form, the CDR3 reads TGCGCCAGCACCCCGTCCGAGGGCAGTCGCGGCTATGGCTACACCTTC. Protein: CASTPSEGSRGYGYTF.

This chain links TRBV11-2 with TRBJ2-5; D unresolved. Trimming cost V 1 base and J 3 bases, with 9 bases left between them. The CDR3 is 14 amino acids. Germline-derived CDR1 and CDR2 are SGHAT and FQNNGV. The CDR3 DNA follows: TGTGCCAGCAGCTTAGTAGGGCTAGAAGAGACCCAGTACTTC. It codes for CASSLVGLEETQYF.

This chain joins TRBV7-8 and TRBJ1-3; D uncertain. The CDR3 runs to 16 residues. The germline V gene encodes CDR1 SGHVS and CDR2 FQNEAQ. V lost 1 base and J lost 2, with 12 bases in between. CDR3: CASSLGAGFTGNTIYF. The CDR3 DNA reads as TGTGCCAGCAGCTTAGGAGCGGGGTTCACTGGAAACACCATATATTTT.

Regarding this clone: Different DNA sequences within this sample yield the same CDR3. The chain has TRBV6-5 and TRBJ1-1; D might be TRBD1 (5 bases). V lost 4 bases to trimming and J lost 1 base, with 13 bases between them. CDR1 is MNHEY, CDR2 SVGAGI, per germline. The CDR3 spans 15 residues. DNA for the CDR3: TGTGCCAGCAGTTTAACCGGGACGGCGAACACTGAAGCTTTCTTT. The encoded protein is CASSLTGTANTEAFF.

This rearrangement joins TRBV7-3 to TRBJ1-6, with D uncertain. Germline CDR1 SGHTA, CDR2 FQGTGA. The CDR3 covers 13 residues. V shed 2 bases and J shed 4 bases, with 3 bases lying between them. The CDR3 reads CASSLSYNSPLHF. The CDR3 coding sequence is TGTGCCAGCAGCTTATCTTATAATTCACCCCTCCACTTT.

The chain links TRBV5-1 to TRBJ2-3, with D possibly being TRBD2 (6 bases). This CDR3 is 15 amino acids long. The germline CDR1 and CDR2 sequences are SGHRS and YFSETQ. Between the trimmed V and J ends, which lost 0 bases and 6 bases, there was a span of 14 bases. CDR3 in amino acids: CASSLERTTDDTQYF. CDR3 bases: TGCGCCAGCAGCTTGGAGAGGACTACCGATGATACGCAGTATTTT.

The gene calls are TRBV2 and TRBJ1-3; unclear D gene. Trimming took 11 bases from V and 0 from J, leaving 14 bases between them. Per the germline V gene, CDR1 is SNHLY and CDR2 is FYNNEI. The CDR3 consists of 14 residues. The CDR3 DNA reads as TGTGCCGGAGATTCCCCGAACTCTGGAAACACCATATATTTT. It codes for CAGDSPNSGNTIYF.

The J gene is TRBJ2-1, the V gene TRBV6-5; 7 bases match TRBD2. The CDR3 sequence is 16 residues long. Trimming at V came to 0 bases and at J to 8 bases, leaving 10 bases not matched to a gene. Germline CDR1 is MNHEY and CDR2 is SVGAGI. The CDR3: CASSYSVGDYVDEQFF. CDR3 DNA: TGTGCCAGCAGTTACTCGGTTGGGGACTATGTCGATGAGCAGTTCTTC.

The chain has TRBV23-1 and TRBJ2-2, with D perhaps TRBD1 or TRBD2 (5 bases each). TRBV23-1 qualifies as an ORF whose function is uncertain. The CDR3 is 16 amino acids. The V end was cut by 6 bases, the J end by 3 bases, with 17 bases between. The CDR3 loop is CASSHRWDGDTGELFF. CDR3 in DNA: TGCGCCAGCAGCCACCGCTGGGACGGAGACACCGGGGAGCTGTTTTTT.

V usage is TRBV27 and J usage is TRBJ2-1, with no clear D. V was pared by 3 bases and J by 5 bases, with 8 bases between. Germline V gene data show CDR1 as MNHEY and CDR2 as SMNVEV (reference sequence). CDR3 length: 13 amino acids. The CDR3: CASSFSEDNEQFF. DNA for the CDR3: TGTGCCAGCAGTTTCTCAGAGGACAATGAGCAGTTCTTC.

The chain combines TRBV5-1 with TRBJ2-7; D is perhaps TRBD2 (5 bases). V lost 2 bases, J lost 2 bases, and 11 bases lay in between. The CDR3 covers 14 residues. Germline V gene data show CDR1 as SGHRS and CDR2 as YFSETQ. The CDR3 here is CASSFSFGTYEQYF. CDR3 sequence (DNA): TGCGCCAGCAGCTTCAGTTTCGGGACCTACGAGCAGTACTTC.

J is TRBJ1-5 and V is TRBV13; unclear D gene. This CDR3 region has 14 residues. The V gene's germline CDR1 is PRHDT and CDR2 FYEKMQ (reference sequence). Trimming removed 0 bases from V and 5 bases from J, with 8 bases in between. CDR3 sequence reads: CASSLGGLDQPQHF. In DNA form, the CDR3 reads TGTGCCAGCAGCTTAGGAGGGTTGGATCAGCCCCAGCATTTT.

The sample holds a few counts of this clone. DNA for the CDR3: TGTGCCAGCAGTTTATATATAGGACAGCTCTATGGCTACACCTTC. Its protein is CASSLYIGQLYGYTF. This rearrangement joins TRBV27 to TRBJ1-2, with a possible D match to TRBD1 (6 bases). Germline V gene sequence: CDR1 MNHEY, CDR2 SMNVEV (reference sequence). Trimming took off 1 base at V and 4 bases at J, with 13 bases between the two ends. The CDR3 has 15 residues.